The rows below give T cell receptor beta chains drawn from one sample of a study of shared clonotypes between healthy human individuals. TCRdb's copy holds only in-frame clones and misses some; the assay was immunoSEQ multiplex PCR. The sample shows around 1.4 million clones, about 98.5% of them seen only once. Input material: naive CD4+ T cells sorted from blood. Source of these receptors: a man aged 30-40 years in good health. CDR3s include the opening cysteine and the closing phenylalanine or tryptophan. The D gene is left open where the match is weak. Only some rows state a clone size, as once, few, many or a class for expanded clones.

CDR3nt: TGTGCCAGCAGCTTAGCCCCCATGAACACTGAAGCTTTCTTT
CDR3aa: CASSLAPMNTEAFF
v_gene: TRBV11-3
d_gene: -
j_gene: TRBJ1-1
abundance: -

CDR3nt: TGTGCCAGCAGTGTCCACTCCAACCTGGGCGGGAGTTCCTACGAGCAGTACTTC
CDR3aa: CASSVHSNLGGSSYEQYF
v_gene: TRBV2
d_gene: TRBD2
j_gene: TRBJ2-7
abundance: -

CDR3nt: TGTGCCAGCAGGGAGGGACAGGGTCGGTACGAGCAGTACTTC
CDR3aa: CASREGQGRYEQYF
v_gene: TRBV27
d_gene: TRBD1
j_gene: TRBJ2-7
abundance: -

CDR3nt: TGCGCCAGCAGTGAGGCGGCCTCCTCCTACAATGAGCAGTTCTTC
CDR3aa: CASSEAASSYNEQFF
v_gene: TRBV10-1
d_gene: -
j_gene: TRBJ2-1
abundance: -

CDR3nt: TGTGCCAGCAGCCAAATCCGCACAGATACGCAGTATTTT
CDR3aa: CASSQIRTDTQYF
v_gene: TRBV14
d_gene: -
j_gene: TRBJ2-3
abundance: -

CDR3nt: TGTGCCAGCAGCCTGGGACAGTACTACGAGCAGTACTTC
CDR3aa: CASSLGQYYEQYF
v_gene: TRBV7-9
d_gene: TRBD1
j_gene: TRBJ2-7
abundance: -

CDR3nt: TGTGCCAGCAGTGAATATGCGGCCCAAGAGACCCAGTACTTC
CDR3aa: CASSEYAAQETQYF
v_gene: TRBV6-1
d_gene: -
j_gene: TRBJ2-5
abundance: -

CDR3nt: TGTGCCAGCAGCCCCGTGGCGGCACCCGGGGAGCTGTTTTTT
CDR3aa: CASSPVAAPGELFF
v_gene: TRBV7-9
d_gene: -
j_gene: TRBJ2-2
abundance: -

CDR3nt: TGTGCCAGCAGCGTAAACCCCGGGGGGGCGACTAATGAAAAACTGTTTTTT
CDR3aa: CASSVNPGGATNEKLFF
v_gene: TRBV9
d_gene: -
j_gene: TRBJ1-4
abundance: -

CDR3nt: TGTGCCAGTAGTGGGGCCCAGGGGACTGAAGCTTTCTTT
CDR3aa: CASSGAQGTEAFF
v_gene: TRBV19
d_gene: -
j_gene: TRBJ1-1
abundance: -

CDR3nt: TGTGCCAGCAGCAAAAGACCCCGGGAGGGTTCCTACGAGCAGTACTTC
CDR3aa: CASSKRPREGSYEQYF
v_gene: TRBV21-1
d_gene: -
j_gene: TRBJ2-7
abundance: -

CDR3nt: TGTGCCAGCAGTCGGGGGACAGGGGGCATTGAAGCTTTCTTT
CDR3aa: CASSRGTGGIEAFF
v_gene: TRBV6-5
d_gene: TRBD1
j_gene: TRBJ1-1
abundance: once

CDR3nt: TGTGCCAGCAGTTCCTGGACTAGCGGGACTCAAGAGACCCAGTACTTC
CDR3aa: CASSSWTSGTQETQYF
v_gene: TRBV28
d_gene: TRBD2
j_gene: TRBJ2-5
abundance: -

CDR3nt: TGTGCCAGCAGCTGTGACAGGGGAAGATGCGAAAAACTGTTTTTT
CDR3aa: CASSCDRGRCEKLFF
v_gene: TRBV7-3
d_gene: TRBD1
j_gene: TRBJ1-4
abundance: -

CDR3nt: TGTGCCAGCAGTAAGGGACTACGATCCTACGAGCAGTACTTC
CDR3aa: CASSKGLRSYEQYF
v_gene: TRBV5-8
d_gene: TRBD2
j_gene: TRBJ2-7
abundance: -

CDR3nt: TGTGCCAGCTCACCACCGCCCGCCGGCCGCTCTGGAAACACCATATATTTT
CDR3aa: CASSPPPAGRSGNTIYF
v_gene: TRBV18
d_gene: -
j_gene: TRBJ1-3
abundance: -

CDR3nt: TGTGCCACCAGCAGAGTCGCGGGGCTGGACAATCAGCCCCAGCATTTT
CDR3aa: CATSRVAGLDNQPQHF
v_gene: TRBV15
d_gene: -
j_gene: TRBJ1-5
abundance: -